This TCR beta chain derives from a study of CD8 T cells in ankylosing spondylitis. Study-wide results and caveats: Blood from ankylosing spondylitis patients appeared to carry a characteristic eight-variant TCR beta motif.

Trimming shortened V by 5 bases and J by 1 base, and 14 bases separated the two germline ends. The CDR3 runs to 14 residues. Germline values: CDR1 DFQATT, CDR2 SNEGSKA (reference sequence). TCRdb used MiXCR to reprocess the 5' RACE reads, holding one entry per CDR3 protein. The table has 450,000 to 550,000 distinct CDR3 sequences, approximately 5.3% seen once; the top ten hold approximately 4%. This clonotype has just a few counts. Its antigen is currently unknown. The chain carries TRBV20-1 and TRBJ1-1, with a possible D match to TRBD1 (6 bases). Sequenced input: blood, either unsorted or a sorted T cell fraction (not recorded which). This clonotype was sampled from a male donor with ankylosing spondylitis. The chain's CDR3 is CSAPVGGGNTEAFF. The CDR3 region has the DNA TGCAGTGCTCCCGTAGGGGGAGGGAACACTGAAGCTTTCTTT.